Below, 7 T cell receptor beta chains from the same sample are listed, as sequenced in a study of T cell responses to AZD1222 COVID-19 vaccine. Method: immunoSEQ multiplex PCR; TCRdb's copy keeps in-frame clones and lacks some. The sample contains 150,000 or so clones, just under 95% of which appear only once. The sequencing used peripheral blood, collected on day 0 of AZD1222 vaccination. These receptors all stem from an adult in good health.

The chain is built from TRBV6-1 and TRBJ2-5, with D possibly being TRBD1 or TRBD2 (5 bases each). The length of the CDR3 is 14 residues. CDR1 is MNHNS and CDR2 is SASEGT in the germline V gene. Deletions cut 1 base from V and 7 bases from J, with 13 bases between. The CDR3 DNA reads as TGTGCCAGCAGTGAAGGTCGGGACCGAGGGACCCAGTACTTC. Amino acids: CASSEGRDRGTQYF.

The V gene is TRBV5-5, the J gene TRBJ1-3; weak D call: TRBD1 (5 bases). Between the trimmed V and J ends, which lost 4 bases and 4 bases, there was a span of 12 bases. CDR3 length equals 14 residues. Germline-derived CDR1 and CDR2 are SGHKS and YYEKEE (reference sequence). DNA of the CDR3: TGTGCCAGCAGCCGGGGCTCGGGAGGAAACACCATATATTTT. Translating gives CASSRGSGGNTIYF.

This clone has a single count. The chain is built from TRBV3-1 (or the pseudogene TRBV3-2) and TRBJ2-1, with D possibly being TRBD2 (5 bases). CDR3 length equals 13 residues. Trimming pared 2 bases from V and 15 bases from J, leaving 17 bases between. The germline V gene encodes CDR1 LGHDT and CDR2 YNNKEL (reference sequence). CDR3 amino acids: CASSQNPRGGRFF. The CDR3 region has the DNA TGTGCCAGCAGCCAAAACCCTCGAGGAGGTCGGTTCTTC.

The chain employs TRBV6-6 and TRBJ2-7, with 9 bases fitting TRBD2. V was pared by 5 bases and J by 4 bases, with 6 bases of the junction left unmatched. The germline CDR1 and CDR2 sequences are MNHNY and SVGAGI (reference sequence). The CDR3 spans 14 residues. The CDR3 coding sequence is TGTGCCAGCAGTCGCGGGGGGGCGCCGTACGAGCAGTACTTC. This encodes CASSRGGAPYEQYF.

This chain connects TRBV7-8 to TRBJ1-4; 8 bases fit TRBD1. The CDR3 has 17 residues. CDR1 and CDR2 from the germline V gene are SGHVS and FQNEAQ. V gave up 6 bases and J gave up 3 bases; unmatched junction bases: 12. DNA of the CDR3: TGTGCCAGCAGAAAGGCTCGTCCGGGACAGGCTAATGAAAAACTGTTTTTT. Its protein product is CASRKARPGQANEKLFF.

J is TRBJ1-2 and V is TRBV6-5; no clear D gene. V lost 5 bases to trimming and J lost 2 bases, with 9 bases between them. CDR3 length equals 13 residues. The germline V gene encodes CDR1 MNHEY and CDR2 SVGAGI. CDR3 amino acids: CASSLGKNYGYTF. CDR3 DNA: TGTGCCAGCAGTCTTGGCAAAAACTATGGCTACACCTTC.

The genes are TRBV5-6 and TRBJ2-7; 9 positions agree with TRBD1. Trimming cost V 1 base and J 4 bases; bases outside gene matches: 6. Per germline, CDR1 SGHDT and CDR2 YYEEEE. The CDR3 has 15 amino acids. CDR3 region: CASSLFQDRGYEQYF. As DNA, the CDR3 is TGTGCCAGCAGCTTGTTCCAGGACAGGGGTTACGAGCAGTACTTC.